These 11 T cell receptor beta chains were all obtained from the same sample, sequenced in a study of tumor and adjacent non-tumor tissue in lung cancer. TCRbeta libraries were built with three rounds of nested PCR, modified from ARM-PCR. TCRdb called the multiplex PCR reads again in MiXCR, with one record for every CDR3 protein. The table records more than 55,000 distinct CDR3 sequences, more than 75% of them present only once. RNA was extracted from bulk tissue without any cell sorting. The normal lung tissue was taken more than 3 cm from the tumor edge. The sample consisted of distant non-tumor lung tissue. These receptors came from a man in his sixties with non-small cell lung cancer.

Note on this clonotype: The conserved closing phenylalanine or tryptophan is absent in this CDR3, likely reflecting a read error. The DNA for the CDR3 is TGTGCTAGCAGCCAAGATATGGGGGCTTCGCGGATCGAGCAGTACCTC. It specifies CASSQDMGASRIEQYL. The rearrangement links TRBV14 to TRBJ2-7, with D perhaps TRBD1 (6 bases). The germline CDR1 and CDR2 sequences are SGHDN and FVKESK. The CDR3 runs 16 residues.

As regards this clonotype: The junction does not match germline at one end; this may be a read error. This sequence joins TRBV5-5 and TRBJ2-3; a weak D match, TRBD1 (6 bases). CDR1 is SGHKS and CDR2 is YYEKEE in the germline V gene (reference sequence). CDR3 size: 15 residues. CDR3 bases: TGTCCCAGGGGCCGGTGGGGAGAGCGGCCAGATACGCAGTATTTT. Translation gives CPRGRWGERPDTQYF.

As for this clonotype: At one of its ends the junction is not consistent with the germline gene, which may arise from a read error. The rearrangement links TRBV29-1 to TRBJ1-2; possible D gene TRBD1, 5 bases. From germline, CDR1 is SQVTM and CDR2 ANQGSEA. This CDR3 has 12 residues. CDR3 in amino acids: CSIEGDRQGYTF. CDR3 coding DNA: TGCAGCATTGAGGGAGACAGACAGGGCTACACCTTC.

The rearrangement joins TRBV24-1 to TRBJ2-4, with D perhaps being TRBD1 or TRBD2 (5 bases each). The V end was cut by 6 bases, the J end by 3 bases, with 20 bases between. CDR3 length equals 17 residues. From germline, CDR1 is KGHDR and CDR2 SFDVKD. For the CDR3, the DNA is TGTGCCACCAGTCCTGGGGTTGCCTTGGGGGTCAAAAACATTCAGTACTTC. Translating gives CATSPGVALGVKNIQYF.

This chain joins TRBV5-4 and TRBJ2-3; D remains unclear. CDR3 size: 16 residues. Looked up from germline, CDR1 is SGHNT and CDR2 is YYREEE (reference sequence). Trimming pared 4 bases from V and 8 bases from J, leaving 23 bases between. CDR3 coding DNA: TGTGCCAGCAGCCCTATCGAGCTGGAGCCCGGAGTTACGCAGTATTTT. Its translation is CASSPIELEPGVTQYF.

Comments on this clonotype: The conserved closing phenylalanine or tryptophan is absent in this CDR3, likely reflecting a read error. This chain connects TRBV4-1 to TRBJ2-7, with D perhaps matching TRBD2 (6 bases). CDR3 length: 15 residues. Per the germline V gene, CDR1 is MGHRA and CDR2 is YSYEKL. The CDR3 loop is CTSSQELEGFYEQYL. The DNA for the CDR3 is TGCACCAGCAGCCAAGAATTGGAGGGATTCTACGAGCAGTACTTA.

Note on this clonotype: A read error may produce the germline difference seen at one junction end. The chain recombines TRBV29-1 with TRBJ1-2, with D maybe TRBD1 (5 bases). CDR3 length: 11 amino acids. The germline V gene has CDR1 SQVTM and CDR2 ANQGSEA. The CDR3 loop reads CSARLEGCYNF. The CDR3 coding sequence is TGCAGCGCTAGACTCGAGGGGTGCTACAACTTC.

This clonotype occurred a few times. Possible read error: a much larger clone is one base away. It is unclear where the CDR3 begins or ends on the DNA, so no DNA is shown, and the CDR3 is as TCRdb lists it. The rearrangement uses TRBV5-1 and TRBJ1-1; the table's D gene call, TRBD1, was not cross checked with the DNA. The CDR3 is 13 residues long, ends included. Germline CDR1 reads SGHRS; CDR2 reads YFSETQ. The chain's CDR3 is CASSWGQGSEVFF.

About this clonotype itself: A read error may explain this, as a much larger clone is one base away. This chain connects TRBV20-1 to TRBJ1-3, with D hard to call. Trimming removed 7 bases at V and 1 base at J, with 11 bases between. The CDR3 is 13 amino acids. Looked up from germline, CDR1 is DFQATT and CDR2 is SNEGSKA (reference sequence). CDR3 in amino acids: CSVPAESGNTIYF. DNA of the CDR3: TGCAGTGTCCCTGCGGAATCTGGAAACACCATATATTTT.

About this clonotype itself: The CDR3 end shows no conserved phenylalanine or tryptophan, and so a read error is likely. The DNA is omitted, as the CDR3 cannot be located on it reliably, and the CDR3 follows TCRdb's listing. This CDR3 reads CASSVARTEAYS. This rearrangement joins TRBV5-6 to TRBJ1-1. Germline V gene data show CDR1 as SGHDT and CDR2 as YYEEEE. Counting both end residues, the CDR3 totals 12 amino acids.

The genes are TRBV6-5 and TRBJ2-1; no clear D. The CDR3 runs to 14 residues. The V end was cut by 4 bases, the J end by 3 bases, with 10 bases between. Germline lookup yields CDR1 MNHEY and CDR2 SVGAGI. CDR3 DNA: TGTGCCAGCAGTTCTAAGGCAGACTACAATGAGCAGTTCTTC. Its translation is CASSSKADYNEQFF.